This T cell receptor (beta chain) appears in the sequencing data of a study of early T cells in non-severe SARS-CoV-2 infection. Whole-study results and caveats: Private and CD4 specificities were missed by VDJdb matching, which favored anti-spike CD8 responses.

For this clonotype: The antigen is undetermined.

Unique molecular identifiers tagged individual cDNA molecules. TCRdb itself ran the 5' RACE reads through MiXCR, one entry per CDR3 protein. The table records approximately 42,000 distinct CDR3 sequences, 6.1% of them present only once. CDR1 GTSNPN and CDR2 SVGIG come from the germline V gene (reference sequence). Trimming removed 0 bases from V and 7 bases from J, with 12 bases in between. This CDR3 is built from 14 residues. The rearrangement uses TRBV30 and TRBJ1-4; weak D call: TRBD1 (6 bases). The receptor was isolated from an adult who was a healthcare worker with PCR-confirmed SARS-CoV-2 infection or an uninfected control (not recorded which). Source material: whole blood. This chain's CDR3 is CAWSVGGVSEKLFF. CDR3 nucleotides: TGTGCCTGGAGTGTAGGGGGGGTATCTGAAAAACTGTTTTTT.